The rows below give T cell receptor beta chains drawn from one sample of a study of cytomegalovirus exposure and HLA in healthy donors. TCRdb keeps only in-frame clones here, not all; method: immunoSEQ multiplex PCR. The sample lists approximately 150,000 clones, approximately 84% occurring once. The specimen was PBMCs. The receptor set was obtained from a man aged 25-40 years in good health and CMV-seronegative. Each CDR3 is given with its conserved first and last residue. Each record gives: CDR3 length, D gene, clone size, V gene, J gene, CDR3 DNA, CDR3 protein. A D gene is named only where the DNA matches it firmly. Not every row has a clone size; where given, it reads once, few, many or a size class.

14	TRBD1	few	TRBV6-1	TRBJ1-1	TGTGCCAGCCAGACAGGGGGCAAGAACACTGAAGCTTTCTTT	CASQTGGKNTEAFF
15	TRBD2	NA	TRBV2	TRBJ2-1	TGTGCCAGCAGTGCGGGGACTAGCGGATTCAATGAGCAGTTCTTC	CASSAGTSGFNEQFF
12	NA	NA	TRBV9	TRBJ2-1	TGTGCCAGCAGCGGAGTAACCGATGAGCAGTTCTTC	CASSGVTDEQFF
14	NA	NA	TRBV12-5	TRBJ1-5	TGTGCGGGGAGACACCGTGTTAGCAATCAGCCCCAGCATTTT	CAGRHRVSNQPQHF
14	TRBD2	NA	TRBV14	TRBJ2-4	TGTGCCAGCAGCCATAGCGGGAGGGCCCAACCTCAGTACTTC	CASSHSGRAQPQYF
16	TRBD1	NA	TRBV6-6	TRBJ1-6	TGTGCCAGCAGTTACGGGACAGGGGGCCGCGGTTCACCCCTCCACTTT	CASSYGTGGRGSPLHF
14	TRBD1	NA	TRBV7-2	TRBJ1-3	TGTGCCAGCAGCATCGACAGGGGGGGAAACACCATATATTTT	CASSIDRGGNTIYF
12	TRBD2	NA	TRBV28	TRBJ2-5	TGTGCCAGCAGTCGCGTGGGGAGGGAGCAGTACTTC	CASSRVGREQYF
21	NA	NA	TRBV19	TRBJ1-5	TGTGCCAGTAGCAGAGGGGGTGGGGGGGCAGGGCCCGGGTATGACAATCAGCCCCAGCATTTT	CASSRGGGGAGPGYDNQPQHF
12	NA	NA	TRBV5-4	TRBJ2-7	TGTGCCAGCAGCCCGACTGGTTTCGAGCAGTACTTC	CASSPTGFEQYF
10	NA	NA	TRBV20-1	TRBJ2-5	TGCAGTGCGATAGAGGAGACCCAGTACTTC	CSAIEETQYF
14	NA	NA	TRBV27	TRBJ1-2	TGTGCCAGCAGGCCCACAGGGATTTCAGGTGGCTACACCTTC	CASRPTGISGGYTF
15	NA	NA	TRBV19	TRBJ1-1	TGTGCCAGTAGGAGGGGGAAGAATGCGAACACTGAAGCTTTCTTT	CASRRGKNANTEAFF
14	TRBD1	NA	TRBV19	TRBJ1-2	TGTGCCAGTACCGGGACAGGGGGCTTCTATGGCTACACCTTC	CASTGTGGFYGYTF
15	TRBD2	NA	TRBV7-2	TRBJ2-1	TGTGCCAGCAGCTTATCCAGCGGGGGGTTTAATGAGCAGTTCTTC	CASSLSSGGFNEQFF
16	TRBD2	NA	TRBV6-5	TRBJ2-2	TGTGCCAGCAGTTACTCTAGCGGGGAGGTCACCGGGGAGCTGTTTTTT	CASSYSSGEVTGELFF
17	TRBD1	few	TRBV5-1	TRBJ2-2	TGCGCCAGCAGCTTGGGGACAGGGTCCCCAGAGTCCGGGGAGCTGTTTTTT	CASSLGTGSPESGELFF
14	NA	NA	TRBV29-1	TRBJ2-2	TGCAGCGGGTTACGGGGAGGTCACACCGGGGAGCTGTTTTTT	CSGLRGGHTGELFF
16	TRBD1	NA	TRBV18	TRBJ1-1	TGTGCCAGCACATCCCTCTTAGGGGGCCTTAACACTGAAGCTTTCTTT	CASTSLLGGLNTEAFF
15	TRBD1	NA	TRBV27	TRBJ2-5	TGTGCCAGCAGTTTATCGACAGGGGGAGAAGAGACCCAGTACTTC	CASSLSTGGEETQYF
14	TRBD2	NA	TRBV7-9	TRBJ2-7	TGTGCCAGCAGCACTAGCGCTTCCTCCTACGAGCAGTACTTC	CASSTSASSYEQYF
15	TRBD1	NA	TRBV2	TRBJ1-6	TGTGCCAGCAGTGGACGGACAGGCTATAATTCACCCCTCCACTTT	CASSGRTGYNSPLHF
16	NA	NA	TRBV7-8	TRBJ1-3	TGTGCCAGCAGCTTAGGAGGCAGGGGATCTGGAAACACCATATATTTT	CASSLGGRGSGNTIYF
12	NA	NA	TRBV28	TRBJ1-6	TGTGCCAGCTACACAGGGCCTACACCCCTCCACTTT	CASYTGPTPLHF
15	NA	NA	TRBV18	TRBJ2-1	TGTGCCAGCTCACCAGGGGCGGGGTACTACAATGAGCAGTTCTTC	CASSPGAGYYNEQFF
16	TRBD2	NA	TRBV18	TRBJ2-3	TGTGCCAGCTCATCCTTGGCGGGGGGGCCATCAGATACGCAGTATTTT	CASSSLAGGPSDTQYF
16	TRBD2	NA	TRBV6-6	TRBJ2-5	TGTGCCAGCAGTTACGCCGGGACTAGCCGAATACAGACCCAGTACTTC	CASSYAGTSRIQTQYF
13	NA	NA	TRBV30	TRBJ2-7	TGTGCCTGGAGTGTAGATAGCTCCTACGAGCAGTACTTC	CAWSVDSSYEQYF
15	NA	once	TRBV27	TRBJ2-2	TGTGCCAGCAGTCGCCGGGAAGGGTGGACCGGGGAGCTGTTTTTT	CASSRREGWTGELFF
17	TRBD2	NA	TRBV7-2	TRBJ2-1	TGTGCCAGCAGCTTCCCCACAAGACTAGCGGGGAACAATGAGCAGTTCTTC	CASSFPTRLAGNNEQFF
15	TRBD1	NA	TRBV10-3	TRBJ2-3	TGTGCCATCAGGAAGACAGGGGCTTTCTCAGATACGCAGTATTTT	CAIRKTGAFSDTQYF
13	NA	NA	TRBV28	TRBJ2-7	TGTGCCAGCAGTCCCATGTTGGGCTGGGAGCAGTACTTC	CASSPMLGWEQYF
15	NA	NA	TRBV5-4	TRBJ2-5	TGTGCCAGCAGCTTGGAGTCGTTCAACGGGGAGACCCAGTACTTC	CASSLESFNGETQYF
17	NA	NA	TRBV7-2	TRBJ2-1	TGTGCCAGCAGCTATCTATCGGGGGTGTTTGGCTACAATGAGCAGTTCTTC	CASSYLSGVFGYNEQFF
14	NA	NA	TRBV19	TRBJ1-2	TGTGCCAGTAGTAAGACAGACACAACTCAAGGCTACACCTTC	CASSKTDTTQGYTF
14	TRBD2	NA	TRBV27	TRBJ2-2	TGTGCCAGCGGGGGACTACCGAACACCGGGGAGCTGTTTTTT	CASGGLPNTGELFF
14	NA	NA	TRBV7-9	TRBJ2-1	TGTGCCAGCAGTTTTGGCGGTGACTACAATGAGCAGTTCTTC	CASSFGGDYNEQFF
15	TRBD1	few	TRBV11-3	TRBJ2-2	TGTGCCAGCAGCGCGGGACAGGTGAACACCGGGGAGCTGTTTTTT	CASSAGQVNTGELFF
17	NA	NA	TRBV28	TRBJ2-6	TGTGCCAGCAGAGCGGGCAGGTTTAGCTCTGGGGCCAACGTCCTGACTTTC	CASRAGRFSSGANVLTF
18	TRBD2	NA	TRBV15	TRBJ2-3	TGTGCCGCCAGCAGGTACCCCCCCACTAGCGGGGGGCCAGATACGCAGTATTTT	CAASRYPPTSGGPDTQYF
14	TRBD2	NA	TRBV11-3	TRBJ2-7	TGTGCCAGCAGCTCCCGTAGCGGGAGTTCCGAGCAGTACTTC	CASSSRSGSSEQYF
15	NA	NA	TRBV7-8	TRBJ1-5	TGTGCCAGCAGCCAGGAACAGGGTGGCAATCAGCCCCAGCATTTT	CASSQEQGGNQPQHF
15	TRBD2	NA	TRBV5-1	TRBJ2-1	TGCGCCAGCAGCTCTGGCGGGAGCTCCTACAATGAGCAGTTCTTC	CASSSGGSSYNEQFF
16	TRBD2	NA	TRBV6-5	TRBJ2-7	TGTGCCAGCAGTTACTCGCGGGGTAGCGGGTCCTACGAGCAGTACTTC	CASSYSRGSGSYEQYF
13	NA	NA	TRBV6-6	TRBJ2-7	TGTGCCAGCACCCTGGACAGCTCCTACGAGCAGTACTTC	CASTLDSSYEQYF
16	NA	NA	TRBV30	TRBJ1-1	TGTGCCTGGTCACCTCTATCAGGCAGGTGGAACACTGAAGCTTTCTTT	CAWSPLSGRWNTEAFF
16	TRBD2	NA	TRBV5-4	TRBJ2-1	TGTGCCAGCAGCTCAAGCGGGAGGGCCTCCTACAATGAGCAGTTCTTC	CASSSSGRASYNEQFF
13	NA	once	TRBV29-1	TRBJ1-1	TGCAGCGTTGGGGCGCGGGGTAGGACTGAAGCTTTCTTT	CSVGARGRTEAFF